This T cell receptor (beta chain) was profiled in a study of blood T cell repertoires in COVID-19. J was trimmed by 6 bases and V by 5 bases; bases with no gene match: 10. The CDR3 is 16 amino acids. Germline V gene data show CDR1 as MNHEY and CDR2 as SVGEGT. Clinical history as reported by participants underpinned cohort assignment. Recovery meant two consecutive negative NP/OP PCR tests, professional clearance, or resolved symptoms. Measured with immunoSEQ multiplex PCR; TCRdb has only the in-frame clones, and not every one. The data show about 310,000 clones, 80% to 90% seen once. This chain uses TRBV6-2 or TRBV6-3 with TRBJ2-2, with 9 positions matching TRBD1. The sample comprised PBMCs or T cells enriched from blood (not recorded which). The TCR originated in a woman aged 18-30 years who had recovered from COVID-19. The CDR3 DNA is TGTGCCAGCAGTCTTACCGGGACAGGGAAAGCCGGGGAGCTGTTTTTT. Translation gives CASSLTGTGKAGELFF.